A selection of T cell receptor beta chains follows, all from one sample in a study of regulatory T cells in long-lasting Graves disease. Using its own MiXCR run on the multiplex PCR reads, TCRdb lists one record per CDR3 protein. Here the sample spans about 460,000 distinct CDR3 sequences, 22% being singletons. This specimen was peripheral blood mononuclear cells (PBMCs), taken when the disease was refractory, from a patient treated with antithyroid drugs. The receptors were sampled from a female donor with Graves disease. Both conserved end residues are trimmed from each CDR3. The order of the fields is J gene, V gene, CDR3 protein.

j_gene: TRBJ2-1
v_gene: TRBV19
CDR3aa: ASSAHSGRPSSYNEQF

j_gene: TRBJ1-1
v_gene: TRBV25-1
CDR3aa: ASSGLPNRGLWTEAF

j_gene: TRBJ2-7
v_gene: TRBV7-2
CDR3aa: ASSDRTSPHYEQY

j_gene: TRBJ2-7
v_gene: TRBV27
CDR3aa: ASLDRDLYEQY

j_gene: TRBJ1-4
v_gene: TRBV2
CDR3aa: ASSEGQGTNEKLF

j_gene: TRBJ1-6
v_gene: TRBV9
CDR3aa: ASNPSGTAENSPLH

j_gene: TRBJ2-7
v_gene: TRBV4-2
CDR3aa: ASSQGRSTYEQY

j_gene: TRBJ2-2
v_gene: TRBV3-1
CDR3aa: ASSQGAGGMELF

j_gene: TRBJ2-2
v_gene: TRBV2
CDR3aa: ASSEGTGVTGELF

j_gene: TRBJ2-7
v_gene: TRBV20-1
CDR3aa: SARSLRQGIYEQY

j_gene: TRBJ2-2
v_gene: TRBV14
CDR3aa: ASSQDRLAYTGELF

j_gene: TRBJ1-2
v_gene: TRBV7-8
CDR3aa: ASSLAEAHGYT

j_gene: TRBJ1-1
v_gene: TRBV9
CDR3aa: ASSHNTGGGDTEAF

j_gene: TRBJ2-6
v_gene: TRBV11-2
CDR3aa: ASSLPGQSSGANVLT

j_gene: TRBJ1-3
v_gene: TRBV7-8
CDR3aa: ASSLVRDISGNTIY

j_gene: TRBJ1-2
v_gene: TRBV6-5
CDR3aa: ASSYSGASYGYT

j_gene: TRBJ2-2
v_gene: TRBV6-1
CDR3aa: ASTDREGELF

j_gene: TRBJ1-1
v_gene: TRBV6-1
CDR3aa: ASSEGFRVGISEAF

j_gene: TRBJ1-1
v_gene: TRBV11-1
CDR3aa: ASSTAGFNTEAF

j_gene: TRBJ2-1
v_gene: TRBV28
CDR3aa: ASSLGSSYNEQF

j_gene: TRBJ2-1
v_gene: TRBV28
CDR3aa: ASSPPGLAAYNEQF

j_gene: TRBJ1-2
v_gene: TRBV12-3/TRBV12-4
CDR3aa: ASSLARERGYT

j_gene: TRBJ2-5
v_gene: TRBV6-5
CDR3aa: ASSYVPAQETQY

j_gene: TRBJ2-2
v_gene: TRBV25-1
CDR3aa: ASSPHNANTGELF

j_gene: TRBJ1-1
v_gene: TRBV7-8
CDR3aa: ASSLDGTGGEVNTEAF

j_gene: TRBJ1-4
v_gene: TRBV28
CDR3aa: ASRSSGAGGEKLF

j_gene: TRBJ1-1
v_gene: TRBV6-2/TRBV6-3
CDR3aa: ASSSGVVNTEAF

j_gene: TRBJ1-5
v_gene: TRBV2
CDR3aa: ASRAKQGAGQPQH

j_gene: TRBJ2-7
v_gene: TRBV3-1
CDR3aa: ASSQWGARTYEQY

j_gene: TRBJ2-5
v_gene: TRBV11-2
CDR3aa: ASSSRLAGPQETQY

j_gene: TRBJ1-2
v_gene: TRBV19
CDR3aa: ASMEGVYGYT

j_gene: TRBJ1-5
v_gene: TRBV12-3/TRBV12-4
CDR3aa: ASSFERSNQPQH

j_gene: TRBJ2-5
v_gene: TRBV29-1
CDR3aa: RETGGVETQY

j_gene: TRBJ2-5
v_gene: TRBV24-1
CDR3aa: ATGREETQY

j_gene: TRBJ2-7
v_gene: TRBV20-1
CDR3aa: SARDVRQTYEQY

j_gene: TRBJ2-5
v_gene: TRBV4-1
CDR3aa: ASSQGLAETQY

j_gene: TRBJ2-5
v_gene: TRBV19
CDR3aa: ASSDDPSQETQY

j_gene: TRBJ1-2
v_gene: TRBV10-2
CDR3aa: ASGTENYGYT

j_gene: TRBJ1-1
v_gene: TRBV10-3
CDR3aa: AISTVRTEAF